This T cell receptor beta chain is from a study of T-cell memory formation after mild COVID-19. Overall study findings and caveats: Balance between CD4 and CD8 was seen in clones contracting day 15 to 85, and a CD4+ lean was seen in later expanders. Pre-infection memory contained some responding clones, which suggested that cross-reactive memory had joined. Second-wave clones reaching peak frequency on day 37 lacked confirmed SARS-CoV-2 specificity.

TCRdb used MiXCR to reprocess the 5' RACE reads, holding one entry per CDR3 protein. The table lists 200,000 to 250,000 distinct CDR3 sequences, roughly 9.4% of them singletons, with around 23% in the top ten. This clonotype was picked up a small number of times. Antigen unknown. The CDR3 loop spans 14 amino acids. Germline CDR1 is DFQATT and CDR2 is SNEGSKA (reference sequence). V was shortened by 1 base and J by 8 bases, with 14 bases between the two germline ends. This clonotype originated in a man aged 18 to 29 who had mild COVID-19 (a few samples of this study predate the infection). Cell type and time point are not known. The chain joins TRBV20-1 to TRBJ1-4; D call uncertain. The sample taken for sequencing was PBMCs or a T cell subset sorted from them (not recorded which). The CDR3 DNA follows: TGCAGTGCTAGAGGTGCGGGGTCGTCGGAAAAACTGTTTTTT. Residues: CSARGAGSSEKLFF.